This T cell receptor beta chain was retrieved from a study of early T cells in non-severe SARS-CoV-2 infection. Trimming removed 5 bases from V and 4 bases from J; junction bases left unmatched: 2. This CDR3 is 14 amino acids long. In germline, CDR1 is DFQATT, CDR2 SNEGSKA (reference sequence). Individual cDNA molecules received unique molecular identifiers during library preparation. TCRdb used MiXCR to reprocess the 5' RACE reads, holding one entry per CDR3 protein. Among some 54,000 distinct CDR3 sequences listed, over 7.5% were seen once. This clonotype has at least ten counts. The clonotype was recovered from an adult who was a healthcare worker with PCR-confirmed SARS-CoV-2 infection or an uninfected control (not recorded which). The sequenced sample was whole blood. The gene calls are TRBV20-1 and TRBJ2-3; 14 nucleotides line up with TRBD2. Here the CDR3 DNA reads TGCAGTGCTTTGACTAGCGGGAGGGCAGATACGCAGTATTTT. Protein sequence: CSALTSGRADTQYF.